One sample yielded the 2 T cell receptor beta chains listed below, sequenced in a study of early T cells in non-severe SARS-CoV-2 infection (dated by TCRdb to about 2021). The library was obtained by 5' RACE. Data came from a NextSeq 500. TCRdb ran its own pipeline on the public reads, namely fastp trimming at Q25 and MiXCR clone calling, and kept in-frame beta chains. Here each entry gathers all rows of one CDR3 protein and keeps the most common genes and DNA. Counted in this sample were 66,000 or so distinct CDR3 sequences; under 14% of them appeared once. About 1.7% of the sample is taken by the ten largest. The material sequenced was whole blood. These receptors were taken from an adult who was a healthcare worker with PCR-confirmed SARS-CoV-2 infection or an uninfected control (not recorded which).

The table lists this clonotype with many counts. This chain uses TRBV10-1 with TRBJ1-1; D uncertain. Per the germline V gene, CDR1 is WNHNN and CDR2 is SYGVQD (reference sequence). The CDR3 spans 15 residues. V was cut by 1 base and J by 11 bases, with 20 bases left in between. The CDR3 region has the DNA TGCGCCAGCAGTGAGTACACAATGGACGCTACTGGGGCTTTCTTT. Encoded protein: CASSEYTMDATGAFF.

This clonotype was detected a few times. This chain joins TRBV7-2 and TRBJ2-7, with a possible D match to TRBD2 (6 bases). The CDR3 is made up of 16 amino acids. CDR1 and CDR2 from the germline V gene are SGHTA and FQGNSA. Trimming cost V 5 bases and J 3 bases, with 20 bases left between them. The DNA of the CDR3 is TGTGCCAGCAGCGCGGATTCCGGGGGTGGGGTCTACGAGCAGTACTTC. Its translation is CASSADSGGGVYEQYF.